This record looks at one TCR beta chain sequence and its context. Its antigen is unidentified. V was clipped by 6 bases and J by 4 bases, with 25 bases between them. The germline CDR1 and CDR2 sequences are SGHVS and FQNEAQ. The CDR3 is 17 residues long. This sample is part of a study of cytomegalovirus exposure and HLA in healthy donors. Overall study findings and caveats: The TCR clusters that emerged in the first cohort tended, a later analysis found, to co-occur in the 120 or so validation repertoires.

Sequenced by immunoSEQ multiplex PCR; TCRdb stores in-frame clones only, minus some. The table has about 64,000 clones, approximately 90% seen once. Sequencing used PBMCs. The receptor's source is a woman aged 18-29 years in good health and CMV-seronegative. The chain uses TRBV7-8 and TRBJ2-7, with D possibly being TRBD2 (6 bases). As DNA, the CDR3 is TGTGCCAGCAGTCCCAGCGGGCTGTACTCAAATGGGTACGAGCAGTACTTC. It yields the protein CASSPSGLYSNGYEQYF.